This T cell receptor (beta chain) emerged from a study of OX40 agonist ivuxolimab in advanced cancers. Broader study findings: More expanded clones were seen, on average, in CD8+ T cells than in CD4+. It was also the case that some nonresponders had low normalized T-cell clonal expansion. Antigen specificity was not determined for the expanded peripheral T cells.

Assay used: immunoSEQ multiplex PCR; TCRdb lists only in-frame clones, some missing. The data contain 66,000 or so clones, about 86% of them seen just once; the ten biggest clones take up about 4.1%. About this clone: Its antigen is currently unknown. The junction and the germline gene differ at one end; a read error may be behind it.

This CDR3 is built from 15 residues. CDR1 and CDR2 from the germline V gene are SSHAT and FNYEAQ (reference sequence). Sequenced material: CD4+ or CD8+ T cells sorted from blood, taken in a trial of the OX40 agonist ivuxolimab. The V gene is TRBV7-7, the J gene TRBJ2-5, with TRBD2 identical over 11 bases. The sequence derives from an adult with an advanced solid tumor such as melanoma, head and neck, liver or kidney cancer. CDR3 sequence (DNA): TGTGCTAGCAGCCTGGGGACTAGCGGCCAAGAGACCCAGTACTTC. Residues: CASSLGTSGQETQYF.